This T cell receptor beta chain stems from a study of CD8 T cells in Susac syndrome. The authors reverse transcribed 0.5 to 1 ug RNA with random hexamers. TCRdb independently ran MiXCR on the immunoSEQ multiplex PCR reads; one entry per CDR3 protein. The profile shows approximately 210,000 distinct CDR3 sequences, about 94% of them singletons. Definite or probable Susac syndrome was diagnosed using recently defined diagnostic criteria. TEMRA cells were FACS-enriched and CD8+ and CD4+ T cells negatively isolated. The germline CDR1 and CDR2 sequences are LNHDA and SQIVND (reference sequence). Trimming took 3 bases from V and 8 from J; bases not matched to a gene: 4. The CDR3 is made up of 13 amino acids.

Sequencing input: CD4+ T cells from PBMCs. The TCR sequence derives from a human donor with Susac syndrome. The chain employs TRBV19 and TRBJ1-2; TRBD1 aligns across 9 bases. The CDR3, as DNA: TGTGCCAGTAGTATGTGGACAGGGGTGGGCTACACCTTC. Its translation: CASSMWTGVGYTF.